These T cell receptor beta chains were read from a single sample in a study of blood T cell repertoires in COVID-19. The table came from immunoSEQ multiplex PCR; TCRdb's copy has only in-frame clones and leaves some out. The sample has about 280,000 clones, approximately 88% seen once; the top ten hold just under 9.5%. The specimen sequenced was peripheral blood. These receptors all stem from a man aged 18-30 years with active or convalescent COVID-19. Both conserved end residues are part of each CDR3. The order of the fields is CDR3 DNA, CDR3 protein, J gene, D gene, clone size, V gene. D genes are given only for firm matches. Expanded clones are given a class, and other clones once, few, many or no size at all.

TGTGCCAGCAGCCTCGTGGCAGGGAATTCACCCCTCCACTTT	CASSLVAGNSPLHF	TRBJ1-6	.	.	TRBV3-1/TRBV3-2
TGCGCCAGCAGCCACCTACTAGCGGGGGGGGCGAACACCGGGGAGCTGTTTTTT	CASSHLLAGGANTGELFF	TRBJ2-2	TRBD2	.	TRBV4-3
TGTGCCAGCAGCCGGGACAGGGGGATTTACGAGCAGTACTTC	CASSRDRGIYEQYF	TRBJ2-7	TRBD1	.	TRBV6-5
TGCGCCAGCAGCGGGGACTTTGTGGGGGTTATCTACGAGCAGTACTTC	CASSGDFVGVIYEQYF	TRBJ2-7	.	.	TRBV5-1
TGTGCCAGCAGTATCGGGGAGACCCAGTACTTC	CASSIGETQYF	TRBJ2-5	.	.	TRBV6-5
TGTGCCAGTACCGACAGCGGGGTTGAGACCCAGTACTTC	CASTDSGVETQYF	TRBJ2-5	TRBD2	once	TRBV19
TGTGCCAGCAGTGCTACTAGCGGGGGGGGATCCTACAATGAGCAGTTCTTC	CASSATSGGGSYNEQFF	TRBJ2-1	TRBD2	few	TRBV6-4
TGTGCCAGCAGCAGATCGACAGGGGGAGAGACCCAGTACTTC	CASSRSTGGETQYF	TRBJ2-5	TRBD1	.	TRBV7-9
TGTGCCACCAGCAGAGCCTGGGAACAGGGGGCATTTGAGCAGTACTTC	CATSRAWEQGAFEQYF	TRBJ2-7	TRBD1	.	TRBV15
TGTGCCAGCAGCCCCGGGACAGGGGTCGGAAAACTGTTTTTT	CASSPGTGVGKLFF	TRBJ1-4	TRBD1	once	TRBV5-6
TGCGCCAGCAGCTTGGTTGAGATGCTTTACAATGAGCAGTTCTTC	CASSLVEMLYNEQFF	TRBJ2-1	.	.	TRBV5-1
TGTGCCAGCAGCTTAGGGCTTTCGGTTGCGAACACCATATATTTT	CASSLGLSVANTIYF	TRBJ1-3	.	few	TRBV13
TGTGCCTCTAAAGGAGGGGCCGGCGAGCAGTACTTC	CASKGGAGEQYF	TRBJ2-7	.	.	TRBV6-5
TGTGCCAGCAGTGAAGGACAGGAAGGCTATGGCTACACCTTC	CASSEGQEGYGYTF	TRBJ1-2	TRBD1	.	TRBV6-4
TGTGCCAGCAGCCCACTATGGAATAGGAACACTGAAGCTTTCTTT	CASSPLWNRNTEAFF	TRBJ1-1	.	.	TRBV27
TGTGCCAGCAGTCTTAACACCGGGGAGCTGTTTTTT	CASSLNTGELFF	TRBJ2-2	.	.	TRBV27
TGTGCCAGCAGTGAATTCTCGGGGACTGAAGCTTTCTTT	CASSEFSGTEAFF	TRBJ1-1	.	.	TRBV25-1
TGCGCCAGCAGCCAAACGCAGGTTTTGGACACTGAAGCTTTCTTT	CASSQTQVLDTEAFF	TRBJ1-1	.	.	TRBV4-3
TGTGCCAGCAGCCTCCTAGCGGGGGGGATCAGCTCCTACAATGAGCAGTTCTTC	CASSLLAGGISSYNEQFF	TRBJ2-1	TRBD2	.	TRBV6-2/TRBV6-3
TGTGCCAGCAGCCAAGACGGGGGGAGATACGAGCAGTACTTC	CASSQDGGRYEQYF	TRBJ2-7	TRBD2	.	TRBV14
TGTGCCAGCAGTTACTATTGGCAGGGGTCGGCCGGGGAGCTGTTTTTT	CASSYYWQGSAGELFF	TRBJ2-2	.	.	TRBV6-5
TGTGCCAGCAGCTACGGGACCGGGAGAGGAGAAAAACTGTTTTTT	CASSYGTGRGEKLFF	TRBJ1-4	.	.	TRBV5-6
TGCAGCGTCACGACAGGGGCTTACACTGAAGCTTTCTTT	CSVTTGAYTEAFF	TRBJ1-1	TRBD1	.	TRBV29-1
TGTGCCAGCAGTGAGTTCGAGGTACACAATCAGCCCCAGCATTTT	CASSEFEVHNQPQHF	TRBJ1-5	.	.	TRBV6-1
TGTGCCAGCACCGGGACAGGGGACGGGTATAGCAATCAGCCCCAGCATTTT	CASTGTGDGYSNQPQHF	TRBJ1-5	TRBD1	.	TRBV6-4
TGTGCCAGCAGTAGAGAGGGCTTGGGCAATCAGCCCCAGCATTTT	CASSREGLGNQPQHF	TRBJ1-5	.	.	TRBV27
TGTGCCAGCAGGCCCGGATTATCGGGTGAAGCTTTCTTT	CASRPGLSGEAFF	TRBJ1-1	.	.	TRBV27
TGTGCCAGTAGTGGTCAGAGGAGCAATCAGCCCCAGCATTTT	CASSGQRSNQPQHF	TRBJ1-5	.	few	TRBV19
TGTGCCAGTTCAGGGGGGTTGGAGACCCAGTACTTC	CASSGGLETQYF	TRBJ2-5	.	.	TRBV19
TGCGCCAGCAGCTTGGGACAGAATCATGGCTACACCTTC	CASSLGQNHGYTF	TRBJ1-2	.	.	TRBV5-1
TGCGCCAGCAGCCAAGGCCGGATGACAGGGAACTCTGGGGCCAACGTCCTGACTTTC	CASSQGRMTGNSGANVLTF	TRBJ2-6	TRBD1	.	TRBV4-1
TGTGCCAGCAGCTTTGCGGGACTAGCCTACGAGCAGTACTTC	CASSFAGLAYEQYF	TRBJ2-7	TRBD2	.	TRBV5-5
TGCGCCAGCAGCCAAAGAGCGTCGGGAGTGAATGAGCAGTTCTTC	CASSQRASGVNEQFF	TRBJ2-1	.	.	TRBV4-1
TGCGCCAGCAGTGAAGGAGCGGGGATTTTATACAATGAGCAGTTCTTC	CASSEGAGILYNEQFF	TRBJ2-1	TRBD2	.	TRBV10-1
TGTGCCAGCAGCTTAAGACAGGGGCCCGGGTACGAGCAGTACTTC	CASSLRQGPGYEQYF	TRBJ2-7	TRBD1	.	TRBV13
TGTGCCAGTAGTGGCAGTTTTAGCACAGATACGCAGTATTTT	CASSGSFSTDTQYF	TRBJ2-3	.	.	TRBV19
TGTGCCAGCAGTCTTACACCAATGAACACTGAAGCTTTCTTT	CASSLTPMNTEAFF	TRBJ1-1	.	.	TRBV27
TGTGCCAGCAGCTTAGTAGGACAGGGGGCGCATGGGGGGCCAGAGCAGTTCTTC	CASSLVGQGAHGGPEQFF	TRBJ2-1	TRBD1	.	TRBV13
TGTGCCAGCAGCCCAGGGGTCACTGAAGCTTTCTTT	CASSPGVTEAFF	TRBJ1-1	.	.	TRBV11-2
TGCGCCAGCAGCTTGGAACTAGCGGCGGGTAAATACGAGCAGTACTTC	CASSLELAAGKYEQYF	TRBJ2-7	TRBD2	.	TRBV5-1
TGTGCCAGCTCAGGGGAACAGGGGTCGAACACCGGGGAGCTGTTTTTT	CASSGEQGSNTGELFF	TRBJ2-2	TRBD1	.	TRBV18
TGTGCCATCAGTGCCGGGACAGAGGGAACTTCACCCCTCCACTTT	CAISAGTEGTSPLHF	TRBJ1-6	TRBD1	.	TRBV10-3
TGTGCCAGCAGCATTGGACAGGGGCTTCAGCCCCAGCATTTT	CASSIGQGLQPQHF	TRBJ1-5	TRBD1	.	TRBV5-8
TGTGCCAGCAGCGTAAATATAATAGCGGGGGCCAGCTACAATGAGCAGTTCTTC	CASSVNIIAGASYNEQFF	TRBJ2-1	TRBD2	.	TRBV9
TGCGCCAGCAGCCACCCCGGGGGGGTTTCGACTGAAGCTTTCTTT	CASSHPGGVSTEAFF	TRBJ1-1	.	.	TRBV4-1
TGTGCCAGCAGCCAACCAATCCTGACAGGGGTGAGGGAGACCCAGTACTTC	CASSQPILTGVRETQYF	TRBJ2-5	TRBD1	.	TRBV3-1/TRBV3-2
TGTGCCAGCAGCACTAGCGGGGGGGCCTACAATGAGCAGTTCTTC	CASSTSGGAYNEQFF	TRBJ2-1	TRBD2	.	TRBV9
TGTGCCAGCAGGACTCGCACGGACACCGGGGAGCTGTTTTTT	CASRTRTDTGELFF	TRBJ2-2	.	.	TRBV27
TGTGCCAGCAGCAACCCCAGGCACCCTGGCGGACAGGGATCGAACTATGGCTACACCTTC	CASSNPRHPGGQGSNYGYTF	TRBJ1-2	TRBD1	.	TRBV9
TGCGCCAGCAGCGGGACAGTTGGGGAAAAACTGTTTTTT	CASSGTVGEKLFF	TRBJ1-4	TRBD1	.	TRBV5-1